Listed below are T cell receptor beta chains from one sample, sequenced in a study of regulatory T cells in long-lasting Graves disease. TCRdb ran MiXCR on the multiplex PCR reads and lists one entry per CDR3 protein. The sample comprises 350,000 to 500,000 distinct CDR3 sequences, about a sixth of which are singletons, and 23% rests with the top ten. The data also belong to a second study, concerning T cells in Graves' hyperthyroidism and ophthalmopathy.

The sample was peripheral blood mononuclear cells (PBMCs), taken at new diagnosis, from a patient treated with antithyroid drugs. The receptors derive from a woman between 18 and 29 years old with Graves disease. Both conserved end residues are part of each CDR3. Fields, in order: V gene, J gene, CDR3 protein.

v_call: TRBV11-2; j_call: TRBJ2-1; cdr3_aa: CASSLNLAGVNNEQFF
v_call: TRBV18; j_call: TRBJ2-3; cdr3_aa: CASSPKGLAGTDTQYF
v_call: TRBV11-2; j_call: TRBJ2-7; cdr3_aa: CASSFTGPYEQYF
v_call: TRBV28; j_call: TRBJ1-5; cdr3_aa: CASSPTGVNQPQHF
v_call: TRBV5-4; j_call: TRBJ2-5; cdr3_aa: CASSLGQGSETQYF
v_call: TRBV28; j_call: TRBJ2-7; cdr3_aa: CASRTSDPLREQYF
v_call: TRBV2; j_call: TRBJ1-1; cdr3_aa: CASSEAWTGAKTEAFF
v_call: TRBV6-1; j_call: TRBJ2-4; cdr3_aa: CASRRSWANIQYF
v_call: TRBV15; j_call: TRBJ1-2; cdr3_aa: CATSRLGDGYTF
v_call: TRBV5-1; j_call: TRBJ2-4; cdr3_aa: CASSPELADSLNIQYF
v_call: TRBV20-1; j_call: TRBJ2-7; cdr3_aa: CSAGRGGGVKQYF
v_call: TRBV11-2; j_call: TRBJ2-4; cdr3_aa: CASSGYIDAENIQYF
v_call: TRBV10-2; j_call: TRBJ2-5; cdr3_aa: CASSEESETQYF
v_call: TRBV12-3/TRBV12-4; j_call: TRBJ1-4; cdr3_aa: CASSRTGGREKLFF
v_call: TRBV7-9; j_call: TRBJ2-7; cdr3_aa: CASSKTSGSIEQYF
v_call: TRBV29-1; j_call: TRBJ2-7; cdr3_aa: CSVGQSSYEQYF
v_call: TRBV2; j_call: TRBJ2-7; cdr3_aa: CASSESDRGHEQYF
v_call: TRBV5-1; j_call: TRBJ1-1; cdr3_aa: CASSDLRVGRTEAFF
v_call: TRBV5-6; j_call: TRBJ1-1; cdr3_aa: CASSRQDNTEAFF
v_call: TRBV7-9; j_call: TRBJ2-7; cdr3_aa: CASSYTGPRLYEQYF
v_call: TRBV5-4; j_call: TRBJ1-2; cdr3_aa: CASGIVVGGVYGYTF
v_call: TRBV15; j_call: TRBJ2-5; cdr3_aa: CATSRDLGAETQYF
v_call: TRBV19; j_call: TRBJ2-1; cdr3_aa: CASSNPLGYNEQFF
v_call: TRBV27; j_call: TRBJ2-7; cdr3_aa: CASSSIYRTSVSSYEQYF
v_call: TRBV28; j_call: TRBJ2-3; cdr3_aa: CASSLPRGGKADTQYF
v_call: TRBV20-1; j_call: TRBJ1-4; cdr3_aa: CSATNRVANEKLFF
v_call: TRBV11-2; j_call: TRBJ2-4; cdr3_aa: CASSLGTGINIQYF
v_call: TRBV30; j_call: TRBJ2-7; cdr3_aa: CAWSVPGYEQYF
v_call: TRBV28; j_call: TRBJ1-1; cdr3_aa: CASQNSGQLLLLKAFF
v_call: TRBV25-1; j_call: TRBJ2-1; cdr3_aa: CASRNSGRINEQFF
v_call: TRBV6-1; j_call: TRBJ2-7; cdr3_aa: CASSEGERYEQYF
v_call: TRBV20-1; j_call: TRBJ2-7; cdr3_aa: CSERGSSSYEQYF
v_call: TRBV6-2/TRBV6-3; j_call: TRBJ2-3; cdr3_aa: CASSYSHRCAVAGVPDTQYF
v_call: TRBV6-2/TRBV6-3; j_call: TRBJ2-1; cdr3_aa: CASQLAGGLVEQFF
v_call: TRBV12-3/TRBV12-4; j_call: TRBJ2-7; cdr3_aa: CASSEDRVYEQYF
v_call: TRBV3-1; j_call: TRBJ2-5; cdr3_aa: CASSQVTWETQYF
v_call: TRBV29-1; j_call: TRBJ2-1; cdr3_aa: CSAFPGTGVDNEQFF
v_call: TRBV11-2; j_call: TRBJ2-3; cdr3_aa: CASSLVGRSTDTQYF
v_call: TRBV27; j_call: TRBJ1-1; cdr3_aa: CASSPSPPRANTEAFF